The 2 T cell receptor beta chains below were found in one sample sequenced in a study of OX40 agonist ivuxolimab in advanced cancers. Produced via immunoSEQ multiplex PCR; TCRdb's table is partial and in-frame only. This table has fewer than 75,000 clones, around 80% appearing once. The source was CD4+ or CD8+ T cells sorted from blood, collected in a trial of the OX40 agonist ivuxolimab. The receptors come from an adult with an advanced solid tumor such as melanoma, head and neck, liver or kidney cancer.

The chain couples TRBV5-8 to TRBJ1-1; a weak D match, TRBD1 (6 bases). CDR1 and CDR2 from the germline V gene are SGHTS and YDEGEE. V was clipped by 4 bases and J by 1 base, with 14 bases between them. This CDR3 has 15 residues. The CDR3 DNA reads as TGTGCCAGCAGCGCCCCGGGGGGCGCGAACACTGAAGCTTTCTTT. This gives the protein CASSAPGGANTEAFF.

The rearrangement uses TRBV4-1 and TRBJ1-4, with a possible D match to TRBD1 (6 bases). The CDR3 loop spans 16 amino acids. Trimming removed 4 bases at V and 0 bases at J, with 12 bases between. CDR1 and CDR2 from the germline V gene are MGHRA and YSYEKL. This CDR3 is CASSPGQQSTNEKLFF. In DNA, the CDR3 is TGCGCCAGCAGCCCAGGACAGCAATCAACTAATGAAAAACTGTTTTTT.